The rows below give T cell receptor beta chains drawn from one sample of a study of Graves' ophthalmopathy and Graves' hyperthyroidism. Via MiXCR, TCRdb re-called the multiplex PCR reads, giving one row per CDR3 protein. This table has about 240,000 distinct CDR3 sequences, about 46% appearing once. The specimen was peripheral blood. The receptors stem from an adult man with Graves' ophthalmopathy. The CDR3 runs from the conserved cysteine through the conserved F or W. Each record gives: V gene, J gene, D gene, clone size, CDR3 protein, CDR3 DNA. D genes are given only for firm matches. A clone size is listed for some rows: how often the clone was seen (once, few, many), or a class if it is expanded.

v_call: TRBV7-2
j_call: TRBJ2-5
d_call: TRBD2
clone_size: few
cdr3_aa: CASSPRGLAGGKNWETQYF
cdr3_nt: TGTGCCAGCAGCCCGCGGGGACTAGCGGGGGGCAAGAATTGGGAGACCCAGTACTTC

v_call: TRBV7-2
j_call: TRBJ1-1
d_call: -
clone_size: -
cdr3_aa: CASAAAGVGAFF
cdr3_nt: TGTGCCAGTGCCGCGGCGGGGGTAGGAGCTTTCTTT

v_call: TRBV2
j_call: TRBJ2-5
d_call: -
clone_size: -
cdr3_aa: CASRELSGTQYF
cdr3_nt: TGTGCCAGCAGAGAGCTAAGCGGGACCCAGTACTTC

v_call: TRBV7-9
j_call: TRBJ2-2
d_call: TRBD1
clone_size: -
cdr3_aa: CASSWTGYGTGELFF
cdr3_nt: TGTGCCAGCAGCTGGACAGGGTACGGCACCGGGGAGCTGTTTTTT

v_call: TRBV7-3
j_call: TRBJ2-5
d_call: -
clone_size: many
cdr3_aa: CASSLMFGPQETQYF
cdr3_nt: TGTGCCAGCAGCTTAATGTTTGGGCCACAAGAGACCCAGTACTTC

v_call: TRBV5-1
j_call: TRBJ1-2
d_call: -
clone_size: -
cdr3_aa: CASSLGGAHNCGYTF
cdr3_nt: TGCGCCAGCAGCTTGGGAGGGGCCCACAACTGTGGCTACACCTTC

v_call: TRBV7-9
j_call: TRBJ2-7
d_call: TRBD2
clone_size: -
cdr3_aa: CASSPSGGSPYEQYF
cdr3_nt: TGTGCCAGCAGCCCAAGCGGGGGGTCCCCCTACGAGCAGTACTTC

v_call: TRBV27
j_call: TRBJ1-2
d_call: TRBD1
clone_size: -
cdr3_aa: CASRFGTGDGYTF
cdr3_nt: TGTGCCAGCAGATTCGGGACAGGGGATGGCTACACCTTC

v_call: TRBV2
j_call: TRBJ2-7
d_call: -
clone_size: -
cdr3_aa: CASSRSTTVYEQYF
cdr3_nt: TGTGCCAGCAGCCGATCGACGACGGTGTACGAGCAGTACTTC

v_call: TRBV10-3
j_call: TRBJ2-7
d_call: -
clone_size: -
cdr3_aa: CASSLVVDEQYF
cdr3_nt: TGTGCCAGCAGTTTAGTGGTAGACGAGCAGTACTTC

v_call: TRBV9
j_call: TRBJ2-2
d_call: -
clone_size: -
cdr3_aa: CASSPWTGTGELFF
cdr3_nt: TGTGCCAGCAGCCCATGGACGGGTACCGGGGAGCTGTTTTTT

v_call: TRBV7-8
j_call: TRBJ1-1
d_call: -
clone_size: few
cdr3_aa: CASSVQQLTEAFF
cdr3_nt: TGTGCCAGCAGCGTCCAGCAGCTCACTGAAGCTTTCTTT

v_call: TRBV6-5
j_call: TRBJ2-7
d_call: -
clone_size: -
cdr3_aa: CASSYSTTAPYPYEQYF
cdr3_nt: TGTGCCAGCAGTTACTCGACGACAGCTCCATACCCTTACGAGCAGTACTTC

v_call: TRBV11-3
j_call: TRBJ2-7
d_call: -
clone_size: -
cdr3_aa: CASSLGLGRPSYF
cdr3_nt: TGTGCCAGCAGCTTAGGTCTCGGCAGGCCTTCGTACTTC

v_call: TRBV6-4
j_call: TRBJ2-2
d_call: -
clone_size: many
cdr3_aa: CASSEVGGHTGELFF
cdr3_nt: TGTGCCAGCAGTGAGGTCGGGGGGCACACCGGGGAGCTGTTTTTT

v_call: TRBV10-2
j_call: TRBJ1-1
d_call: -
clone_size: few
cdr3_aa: CASSEQGGWNTEAFF
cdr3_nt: TGTGCCAGCAGTGAACAGGGAGGGTGGAACACTGAAGCTTTCTTT

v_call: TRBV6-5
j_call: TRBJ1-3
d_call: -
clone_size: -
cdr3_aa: CASSYGGAFSGNTIYF
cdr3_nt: TGTGCCAGCAGTTACGGGGGGGCTTTCTCTGGAAACACCATATATTTT

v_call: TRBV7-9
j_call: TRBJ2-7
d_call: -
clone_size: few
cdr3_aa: CASSPPGAYEQYF
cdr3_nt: TGTGCCAGCAGCCCCCCGGGGGCCTACGAGCAGTACTTC

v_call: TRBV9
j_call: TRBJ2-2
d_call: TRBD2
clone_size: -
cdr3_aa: CASSVFGGAGELFF
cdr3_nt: TGTGCCAGCAGCGTATTCGGGGGGGCCGGGGAGCTGTTTTTT

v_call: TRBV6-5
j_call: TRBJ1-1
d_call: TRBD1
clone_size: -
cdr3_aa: CASRYAGGTEAFF
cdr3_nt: TGTGCCAGCAGATACGCAGGGGGCACTGAAGCTTTCTTT

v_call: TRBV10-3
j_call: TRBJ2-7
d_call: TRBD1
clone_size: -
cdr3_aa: CAISQGTASSYEQYF
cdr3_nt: TGTGCCATCAGTCAGGGGACAGCCAGCTCCTACGAGCAGTACTTC

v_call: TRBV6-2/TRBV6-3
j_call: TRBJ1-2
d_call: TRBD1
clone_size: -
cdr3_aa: CASSKQGRPDYGYTF
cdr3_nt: TGTGCCAGCAGTAAACAGGGGAGGCCTGACTATGGCTACACCTTC

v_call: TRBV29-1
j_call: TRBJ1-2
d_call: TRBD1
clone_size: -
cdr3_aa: CSVVRTGTVYTF
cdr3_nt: TGCAGCGTTGTAAGGACAGGGACGGTCTACACCTTC

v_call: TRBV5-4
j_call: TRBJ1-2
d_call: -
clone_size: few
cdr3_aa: CASSFWQANGCTF
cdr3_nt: TGTGCCAGCAGCTTTTGGCAGGCAAATGGCTGCACCTTC

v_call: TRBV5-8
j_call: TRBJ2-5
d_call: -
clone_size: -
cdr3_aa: CAIEHPPETQYF
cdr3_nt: TGTGCCATCGAGCACCCCCCAGAGACCCAGTACTTC

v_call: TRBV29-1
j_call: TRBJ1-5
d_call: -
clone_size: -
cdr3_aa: CSVEGKDRWLRQPQHF
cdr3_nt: TGCAGCGTTGAAGGGAAGGACAGATGGTTGAGGCAGCCCCAGCATTTT

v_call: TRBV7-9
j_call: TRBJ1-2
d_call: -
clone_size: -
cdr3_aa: CASSLGQGTLYGYTF
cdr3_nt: TGTGCCAGCAGCTTGGGGCAGGGTACCCTCTATGGCTACACCTTC

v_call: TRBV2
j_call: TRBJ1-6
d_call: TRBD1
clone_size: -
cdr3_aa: CASNGGQVNSPLHF
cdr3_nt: TGTGCCAGCAATGGAGGACAGGTTAATTCACCCCTCCACTTT

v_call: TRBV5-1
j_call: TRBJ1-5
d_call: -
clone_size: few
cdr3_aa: CASSVEGDDQPQHF
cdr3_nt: TGCGCCAGCAGCGTGGAAGGGGATGATCAGCCCCAGCATTTT

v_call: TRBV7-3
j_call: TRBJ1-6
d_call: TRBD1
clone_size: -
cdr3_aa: CASSLLGQGASNSPLHF
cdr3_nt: TGTGCCAGCAGCTTATTGGGACAGGGGGCGAGTAATTCACCCCTCCACTTT

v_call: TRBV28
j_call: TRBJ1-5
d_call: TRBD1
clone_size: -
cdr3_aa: CASSLATWTGGGVEPQHF
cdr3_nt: TGTGCCAGCAGTTTAGCAACTTGGACAGGGGGAGGGGTGGAGCCCCAGCATTTT

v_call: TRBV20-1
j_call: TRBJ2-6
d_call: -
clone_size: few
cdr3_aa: CSAFAAESSGANVLTF
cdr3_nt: TGCAGTGCCTTCGCCGCCGAATCCTCTGGGGCCAACGTCCTGACTTTC

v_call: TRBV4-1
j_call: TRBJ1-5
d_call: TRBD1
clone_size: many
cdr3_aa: CASSQTRQGVQPQHF
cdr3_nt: TGCGCCAGCAGCCAGACCAGGCAGGGGGTCCAGCCCCAGCATTTT

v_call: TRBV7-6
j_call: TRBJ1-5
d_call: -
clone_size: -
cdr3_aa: CASSLEQRASPQHF
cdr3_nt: TGTGCCAGCAGCTTAGAGCAGAGGGCCTCTCCCCAGCATTTT

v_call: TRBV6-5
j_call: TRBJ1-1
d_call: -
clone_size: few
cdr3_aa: CASSSQGEAFF
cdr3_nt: TGTGCCAGCAGTTCTCAGGGGGAAGCTTTCTTT

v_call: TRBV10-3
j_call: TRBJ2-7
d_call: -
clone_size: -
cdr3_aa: CAISLNGEQYF
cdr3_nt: TGTGCCATCAGTTTAAATGGTGAGCAGTACTTC

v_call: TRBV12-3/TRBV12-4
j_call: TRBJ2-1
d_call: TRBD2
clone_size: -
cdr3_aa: CASSLAPSGRGPEQFF
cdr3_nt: TGTGCCAGCAGTTTAGCCCCTAGCGGGAGGGGTCCTGAGCAGTTCTTC

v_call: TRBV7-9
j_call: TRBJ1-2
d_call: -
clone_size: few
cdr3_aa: CASSPGPSRGYGYTF
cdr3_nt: TGTGCCAGCAGCCCAGGGCCCTCACGGGGCTATGGCTACACCTTC

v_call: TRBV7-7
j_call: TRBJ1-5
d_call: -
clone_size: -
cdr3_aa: CASSLASGGGYEQPQHF
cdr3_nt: TGTGCTAGCAGCTTAGCGTCTGGGGGGGGTTACGAGCAGCCCCAGCATTTT

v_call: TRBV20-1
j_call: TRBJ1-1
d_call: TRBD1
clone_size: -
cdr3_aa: CSAGGQLNTEAFF
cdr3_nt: TGCAGTGCTGGGGGACAGTTGAACACTGAAGCTTTCTTT

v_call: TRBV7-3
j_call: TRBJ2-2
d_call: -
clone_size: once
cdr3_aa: CASSLEAFGELFF
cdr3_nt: TGTGCCAGCAGCTTAGAGGCTTTCGGGGAGCTGTTTTTT

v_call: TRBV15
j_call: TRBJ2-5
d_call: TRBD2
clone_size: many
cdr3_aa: CATSRESGGTQYF
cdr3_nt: TGTGCCACCAGCAGAGAAAGCGGGGGGACCCAGTACTTC

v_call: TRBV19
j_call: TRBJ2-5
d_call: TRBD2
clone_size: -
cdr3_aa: CASRTQGLAQETQYF
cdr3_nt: TGTGCCAGTAGGACCCAGGGACTAGCCCAAGAGACCCAGTACTTC

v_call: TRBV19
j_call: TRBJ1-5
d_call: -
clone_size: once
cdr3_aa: CAVKWEDSNQPQHF
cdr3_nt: TGTGCCGTAAAATGGGAGGATAGCAATCAGCCCCAGCATTTT

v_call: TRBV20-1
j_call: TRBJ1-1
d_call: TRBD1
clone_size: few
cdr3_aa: CSARLLGQGKGAFF
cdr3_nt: TGCAGTGCTAGACTACTGGGACAGGGAAAGGGAGCTTTCTTT

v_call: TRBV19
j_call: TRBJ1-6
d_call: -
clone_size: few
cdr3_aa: CASSIVGASGSPLHF
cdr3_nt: TGTGCCAGTAGTATTGTAGGGGCATCAGGTTCACCCCTCCACTTT

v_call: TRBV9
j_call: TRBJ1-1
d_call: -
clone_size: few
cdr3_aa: CASSVAGASTEAFF
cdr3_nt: TGTGCCAGCAGCGTAGCGGGGGCGAGCACTGAAGCTTTCTTT

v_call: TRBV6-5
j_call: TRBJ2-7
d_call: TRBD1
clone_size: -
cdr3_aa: CASKDETGFFYEQYF
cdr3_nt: TGTGCCAGCAAAGATGAGACAGGGTTTTTCTACGAGCAGTACTTC

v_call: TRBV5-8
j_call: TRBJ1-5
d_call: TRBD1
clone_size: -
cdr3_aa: CASSSIAAGGGSQPQHF
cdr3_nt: TGTGCCAGCAGCTCCATCGCCGCAGGGGGCGGGAGTCAGCCCCAGCATTTT

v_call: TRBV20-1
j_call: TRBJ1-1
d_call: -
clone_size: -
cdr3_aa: CSARVDVTEAFF
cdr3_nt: TGCAGTGCTAGAGTGGATGTCACTGAAGCTTTCTTT

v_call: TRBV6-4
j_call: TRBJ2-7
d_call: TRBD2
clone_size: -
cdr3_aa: CASSDSSREGKYEQYF
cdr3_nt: TGTGCCAGCAGTGACTCGAGTCGGGAGGGGAAATACGAGCAGTACTTC